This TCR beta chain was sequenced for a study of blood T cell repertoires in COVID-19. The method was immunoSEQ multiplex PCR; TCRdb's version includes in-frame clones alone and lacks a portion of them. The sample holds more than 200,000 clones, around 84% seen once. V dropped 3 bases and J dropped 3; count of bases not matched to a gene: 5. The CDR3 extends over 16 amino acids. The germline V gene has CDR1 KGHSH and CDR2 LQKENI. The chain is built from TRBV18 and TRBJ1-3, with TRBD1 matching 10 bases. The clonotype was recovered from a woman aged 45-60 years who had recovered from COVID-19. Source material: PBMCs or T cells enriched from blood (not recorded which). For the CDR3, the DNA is TGTGCCAGCTCACCGCCCGGGACAGGGGTTGGAAACACCATATATTTT. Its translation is CASSPPGTGVGNTIYF. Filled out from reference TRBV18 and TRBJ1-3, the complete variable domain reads NAGVMQNPRHLVRRRGQEARLRCSPMKGHSHVYWYRQLPEEGLKFMVYLQKENIIDESGMPKERFSAEFPKEGPSILRIQQVVRGDSAAYFCASSPPGTGVGNTIYFGEGSWLTVV.